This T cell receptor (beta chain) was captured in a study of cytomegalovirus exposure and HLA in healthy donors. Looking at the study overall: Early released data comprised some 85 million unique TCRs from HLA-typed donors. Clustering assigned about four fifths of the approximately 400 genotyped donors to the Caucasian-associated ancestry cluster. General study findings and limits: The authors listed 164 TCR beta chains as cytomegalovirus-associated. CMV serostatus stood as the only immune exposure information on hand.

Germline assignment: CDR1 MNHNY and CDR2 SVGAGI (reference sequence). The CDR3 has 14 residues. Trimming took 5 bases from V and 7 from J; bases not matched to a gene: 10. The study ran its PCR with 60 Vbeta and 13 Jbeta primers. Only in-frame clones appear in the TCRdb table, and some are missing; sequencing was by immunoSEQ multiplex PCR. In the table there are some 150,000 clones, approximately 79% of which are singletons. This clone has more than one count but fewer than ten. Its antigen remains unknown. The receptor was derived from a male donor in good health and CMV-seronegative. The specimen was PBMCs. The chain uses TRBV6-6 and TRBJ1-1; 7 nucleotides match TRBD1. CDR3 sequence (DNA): TGTGCCAGCAGTAGGAGGCAGGGGGAGGTTGAAGCTTTCTTT. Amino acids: CASSRRQGEVEAFF.